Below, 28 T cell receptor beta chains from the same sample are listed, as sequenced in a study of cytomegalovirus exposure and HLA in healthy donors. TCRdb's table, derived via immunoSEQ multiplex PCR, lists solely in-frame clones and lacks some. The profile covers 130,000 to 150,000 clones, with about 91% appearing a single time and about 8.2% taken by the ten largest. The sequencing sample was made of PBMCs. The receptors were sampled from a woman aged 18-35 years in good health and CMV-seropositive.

The CDR3 region has the DNA TGTGCCAGCTCACCACCGGGAGGGGGCTACACCTTC. Translating gives CASSPPGGGYTF. The rearrangement joins TRBV18 to TRBJ1-2; D gene uncertain. V dropped 0 bases and J dropped 8 bases, with 7 bases sitting between them. From germline, CDR1 is KGHSH and CDR2 LQKENI. This CDR3 has 12 residues.

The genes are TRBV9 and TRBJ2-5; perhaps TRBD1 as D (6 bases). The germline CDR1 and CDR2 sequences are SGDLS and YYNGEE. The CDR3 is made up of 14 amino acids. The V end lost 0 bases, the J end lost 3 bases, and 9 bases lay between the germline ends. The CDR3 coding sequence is TGTGCCAGCAGCGTAGGGACAGCCGAAGAGACCCAGTACTTC. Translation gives CASSVGTAEETQYF. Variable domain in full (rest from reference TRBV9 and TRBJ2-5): DSGVTQTPKHLITATGQRVTLRCSPRSGDLSVYWYQQSLDQGLQFLIQYYNGEERAKGNILERFSAQQFPDLHSELNLSSLELGDSALYFCASSVGTAEETQYFGPGTRLLVL.

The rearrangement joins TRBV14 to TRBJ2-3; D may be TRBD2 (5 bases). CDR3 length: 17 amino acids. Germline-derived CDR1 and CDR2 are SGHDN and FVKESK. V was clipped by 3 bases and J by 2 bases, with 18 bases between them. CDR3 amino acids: CASSQDPQYGDTDTQYF. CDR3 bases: TGTGCCAGCAGCCAGGATCCCCAATACGGGGACACAGATACGCAGTATTTT.

CDR3 sequence (DNA): TGTGCCAGCAGCGTAGTGGGGACTGGGGCTACTGGAAACACCATATATTTT. It is translated as CASSVVGTGATGNTIYF. The J gene is TRBJ1-3, the V gene TRBV9, with D possibly TRBD1 on 5 matching bases. The germline CDR1 and CDR2 sequences are SGDLS and YYNGEE. Trimming took off 0 bases at V and 2 bases at J, with 15 bases between the two ends. There are 17 residues in the CDR3.

CDR3 coding DNA: TGTGCCAGCTCACCAGGGACAGGGGGAATCACCGGGGAGCTGTTTTTT. It yields the protein CASSPGTGGITGELFF. The rearrangement links TRBV18 to TRBJ2-2; 11 bases match TRBD1. The CDR3 covers 16 residues. V shed 2 bases, J shed 4 bases, and the junction held 3 bases outside the gene matches. Looked up from germline, CDR1 is KGHSH and CDR2 is LQKENI. The full variable domain, its missing parts supplied by reference TRBV18 and TRBJ2-2, is NAGVMQNPRHLVRRRGQEARLRCSPMKGHSHVYWYRQLPEEGLKFMVYLQKENIIDESGMPKERFSAEFPKEGPSILRIQQVVRGDSAAYFCASSPGTGGITGELFFGEGSRLTVL.

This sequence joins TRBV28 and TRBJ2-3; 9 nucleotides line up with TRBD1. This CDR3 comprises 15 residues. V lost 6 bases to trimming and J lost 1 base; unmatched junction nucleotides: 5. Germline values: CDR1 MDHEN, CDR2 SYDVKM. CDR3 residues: CASSDTGGGTDTQYF. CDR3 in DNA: TGTGCCAGCAGCGATACAGGGGGCGGCACAGATACGCAGTATTTT.

DNA of the CDR3: TGTGCCAGCAGCGTCAGTTTAGGCAGAAGAGCCGGGGAGACCCAGTACTTC. Residues: CASSVSLGRRAGETQYF. The chain has TRBV9 and TRBJ2-5; no clear D. Between the trimmed V and J ends, which lost 2 bases and 5 bases, there was a span of 22 bases. CDR1 is SGDLS and CDR2 is YYNGEE in the germline V gene. The CDR3 sequence is 17 residues long.

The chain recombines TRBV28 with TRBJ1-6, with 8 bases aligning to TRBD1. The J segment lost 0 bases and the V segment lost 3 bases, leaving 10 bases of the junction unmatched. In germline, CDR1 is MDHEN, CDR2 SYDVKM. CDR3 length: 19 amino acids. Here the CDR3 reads CASSFTYEDRASYNSPLHF. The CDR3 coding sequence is TGTGCCAGCAGTTTTACCTACGAGGACAGGGCCTCCTATAATTCACCCCTCCACTTT.

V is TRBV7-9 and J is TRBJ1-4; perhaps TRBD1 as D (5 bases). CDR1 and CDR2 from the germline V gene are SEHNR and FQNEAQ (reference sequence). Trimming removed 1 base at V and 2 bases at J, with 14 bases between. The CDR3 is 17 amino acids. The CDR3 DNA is TGTGCCAGCAGCTTAGTTTCGGGGGTTCGTACTAATGAAAAACTGTTTTTT. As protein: CASSLVSGVRTNEKLFF.

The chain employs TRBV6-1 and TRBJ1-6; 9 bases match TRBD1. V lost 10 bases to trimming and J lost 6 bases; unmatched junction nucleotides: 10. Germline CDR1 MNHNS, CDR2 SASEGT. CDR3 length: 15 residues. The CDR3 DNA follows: TGTGCCACCCCCGACAGGGGGGGTGGTAATTCACCCCTCCACTTT. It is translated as CATPDRGGGNSPLHF.

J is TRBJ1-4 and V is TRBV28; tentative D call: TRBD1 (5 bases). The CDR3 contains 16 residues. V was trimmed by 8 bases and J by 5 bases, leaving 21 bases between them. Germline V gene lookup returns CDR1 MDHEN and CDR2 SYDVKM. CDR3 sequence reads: CASQSEGAGGNEKLFF. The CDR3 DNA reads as TGTGCCAGCCAATCGGAAGGGGCCGGGGGGAATGAAAAACTGTTTTTT.

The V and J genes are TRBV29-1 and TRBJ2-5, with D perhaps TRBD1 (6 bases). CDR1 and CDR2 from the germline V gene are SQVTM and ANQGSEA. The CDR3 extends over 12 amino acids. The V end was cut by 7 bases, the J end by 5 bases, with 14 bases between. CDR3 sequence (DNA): TGCAGCGGAGTTTTGAGGGGGGAGACCCAGTACTTC. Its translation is CSGVLRGETQYF. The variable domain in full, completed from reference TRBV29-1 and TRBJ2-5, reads SAVISQKPSRDICQRGTSLTIQCQVDSQVTMMFWYRQQPGQSLTLIATANQGSEATYESGFVIDKFPISRPNLTFSTLTVSNMSPEDSSIYLCSGVLRGETQYFGPGTRLLVL.

The CDR3 coding sequence is TGTGCCATCATGGGAAGCGGGGGGGCCTTGAATACGCAGTATTTT. This encodes CAIMGSGGALNTQYF. The chain combines TRBV10-3 with TRBJ2-3, with 10 bases aligning to TRBD2. The J segment lost 7 bases and the V segment lost 7 bases, leaving 11 bases of the junction unmatched. Germline V gene lookup returns CDR1 ENHRY and CDR2 SYGVKD. CDR3 length: 15 residues.

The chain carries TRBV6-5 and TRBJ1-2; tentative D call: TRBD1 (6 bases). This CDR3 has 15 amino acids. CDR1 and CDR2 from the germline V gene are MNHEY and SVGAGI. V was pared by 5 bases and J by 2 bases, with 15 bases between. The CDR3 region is CASSRGGGLNYGYTF. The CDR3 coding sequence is TGTGCCAGCAGTAGGGGAGGGGGATTAAACTATGGCTACACCTTC.

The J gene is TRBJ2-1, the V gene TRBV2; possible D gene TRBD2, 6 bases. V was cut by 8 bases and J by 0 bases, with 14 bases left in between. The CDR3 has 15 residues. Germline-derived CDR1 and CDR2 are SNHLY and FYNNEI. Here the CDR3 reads CASSAGKISYNEQFF. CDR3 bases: TGTGCCAGCTCCGCGGGGAAGATCTCCTACAATGAGCAGTTCTTC.

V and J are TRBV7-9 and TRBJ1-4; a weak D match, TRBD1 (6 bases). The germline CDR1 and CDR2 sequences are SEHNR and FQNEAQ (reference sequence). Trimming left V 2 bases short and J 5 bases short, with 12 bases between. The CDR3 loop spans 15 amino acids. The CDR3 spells CASSLSGGLNEKLFF. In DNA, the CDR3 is TGTGCCAGCAGCTTAAGCGGGGGGCTGAATGAAAAACTGTTTTTT.

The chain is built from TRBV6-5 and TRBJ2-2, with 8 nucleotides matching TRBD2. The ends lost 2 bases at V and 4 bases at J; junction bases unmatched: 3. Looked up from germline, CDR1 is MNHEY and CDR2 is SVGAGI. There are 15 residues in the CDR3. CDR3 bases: TGTGCCAGCAGTTACGGGCGGGGGGCCACCGGGGAGCTGTTTTTT. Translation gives CASSYGRGATGELFF.

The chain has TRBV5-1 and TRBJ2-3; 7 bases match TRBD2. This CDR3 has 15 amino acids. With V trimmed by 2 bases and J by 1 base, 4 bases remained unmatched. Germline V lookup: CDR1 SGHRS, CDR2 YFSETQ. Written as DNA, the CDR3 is TGCGCCAGCAGCTTCTTCAGCGGGGGCACAGATACGCAGTATTTT. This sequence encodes CASSFFSGGTDTQYF.

The CDR3 protein is CASSSGRGASYEQYF. The CDR3 nucleotides read TGTGCCAGCTCTTCTGGGCGGGGGGCGTCCTACGAGCAGTACTTC. The chain carries TRBV27 and TRBJ2-7, with 8 nucleotides matching TRBD2. This CDR3 is 15 amino acids long. Per the germline V gene, CDR1 is MNHEY and CDR2 is SMNVEV (reference sequence). Germline trimming cut 8 bases from V and 1 base from J; bases unmatched to any gene: 10.

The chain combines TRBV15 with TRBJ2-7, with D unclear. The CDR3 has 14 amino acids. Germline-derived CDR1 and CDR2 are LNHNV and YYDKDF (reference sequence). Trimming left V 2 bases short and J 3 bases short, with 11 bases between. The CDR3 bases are TGTGCCACCAGCAGAAACCGGTTGCACTACGAGCAGTACTTC. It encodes CATSRNRLHYEQYF.

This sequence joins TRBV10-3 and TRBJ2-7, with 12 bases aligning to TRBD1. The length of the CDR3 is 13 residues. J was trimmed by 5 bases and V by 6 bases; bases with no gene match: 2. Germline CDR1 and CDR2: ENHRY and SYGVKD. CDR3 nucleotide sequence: TGTGCCATCAGCCGGGACAGGGGGCACGAGCAGTACTTC. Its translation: CAISRDRGHEQYF.

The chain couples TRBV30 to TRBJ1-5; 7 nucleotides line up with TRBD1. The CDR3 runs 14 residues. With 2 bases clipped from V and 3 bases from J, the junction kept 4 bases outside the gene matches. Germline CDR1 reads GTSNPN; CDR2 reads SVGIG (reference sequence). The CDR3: CAWSMGQINQPQHF. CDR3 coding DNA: TGTGCCTGGAGTATGGGACAGATCAATCAGCCCCAGCATTTT. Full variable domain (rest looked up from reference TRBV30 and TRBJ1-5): SQTIHQWPATLVQPVGSPLSLECTVEGTSNPNLYWYRQAAGRGLQLLFYSVGIGQISSEVPQNLSASRPQDRQFILSSKKLLLSDSGFYLCAWSMGQINQPQHFGDGTRLSIL.

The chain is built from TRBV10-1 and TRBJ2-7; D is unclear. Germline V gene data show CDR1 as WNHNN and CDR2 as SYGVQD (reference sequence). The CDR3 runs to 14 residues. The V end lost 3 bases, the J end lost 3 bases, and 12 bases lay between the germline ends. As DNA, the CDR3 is TGCGCCAGCAGTGATCTCCCAGGAAACTACGAGCAGTACTTC. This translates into CASSDLPGNYEQYF.

The CDR3 bases are TGCGCCAGCAGCCTGGACAGGGGTCAGCCCCAGCATTTT. The encoded protein is CASSLDRGQPQHF. The genes are TRBV4-1 and TRBJ1-5, with 9 bases fitting TRBD1. CDR3 length: 13 residues. The V segment lost 4 bases and the J segment 6 bases; nucleotides outside the gene matches: 1. CDR1 MGHRA and CDR2 YSYEKL come from the germline V gene.

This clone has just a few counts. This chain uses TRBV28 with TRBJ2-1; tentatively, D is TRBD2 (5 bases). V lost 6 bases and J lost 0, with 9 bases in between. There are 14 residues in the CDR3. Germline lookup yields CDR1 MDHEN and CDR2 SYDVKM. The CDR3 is CASSRRSSYNEQFF. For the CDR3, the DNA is TGTGCCAGCAGCCGGAGGAGCTCCTACAATGAGCAGTTCTTC.

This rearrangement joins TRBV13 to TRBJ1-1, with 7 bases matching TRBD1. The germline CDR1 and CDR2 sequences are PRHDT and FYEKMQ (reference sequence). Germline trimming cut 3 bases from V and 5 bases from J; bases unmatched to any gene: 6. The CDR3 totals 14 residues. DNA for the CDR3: TGTGCCAGCAGCTTGACAGGGATGGGGACTGAAGCTTTCTTT. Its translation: CASSLTGMGTEAFF.

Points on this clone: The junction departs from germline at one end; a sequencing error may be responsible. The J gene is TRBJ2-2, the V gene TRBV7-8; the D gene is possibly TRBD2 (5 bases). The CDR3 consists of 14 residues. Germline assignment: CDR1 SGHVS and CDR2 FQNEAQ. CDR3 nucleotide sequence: TGTGCCAGCTGCTTCCCTAGCAACACCGGGGAGCTGTTTTTT. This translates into CASCFPSNTGELFF.

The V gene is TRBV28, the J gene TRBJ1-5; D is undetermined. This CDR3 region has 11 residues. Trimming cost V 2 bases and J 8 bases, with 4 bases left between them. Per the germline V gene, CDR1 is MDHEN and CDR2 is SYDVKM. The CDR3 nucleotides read TGTGCCAGCAGTTTAGAGAAGCCCCAGCATTTT. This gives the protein CASSLEKPQHF.